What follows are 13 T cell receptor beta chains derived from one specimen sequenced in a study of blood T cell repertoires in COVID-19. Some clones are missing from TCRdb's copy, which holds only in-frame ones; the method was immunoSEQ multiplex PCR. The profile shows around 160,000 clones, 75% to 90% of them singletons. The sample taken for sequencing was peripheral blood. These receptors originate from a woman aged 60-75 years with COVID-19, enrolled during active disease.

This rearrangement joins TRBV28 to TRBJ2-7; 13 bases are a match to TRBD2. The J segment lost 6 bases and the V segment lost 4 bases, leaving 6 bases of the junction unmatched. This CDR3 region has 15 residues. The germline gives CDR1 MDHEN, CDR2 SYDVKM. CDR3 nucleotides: TGTGCCAGCAGTTCTCCGGGACTAGCGGGACCCGAGCAGTACTTC. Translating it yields CASSSPGLAGPEQYF.

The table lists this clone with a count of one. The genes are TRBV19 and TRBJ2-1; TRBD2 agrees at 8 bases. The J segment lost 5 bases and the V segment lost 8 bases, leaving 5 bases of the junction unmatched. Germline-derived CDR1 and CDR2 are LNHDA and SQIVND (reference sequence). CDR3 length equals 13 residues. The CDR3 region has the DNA TGTGCCAGTGGCGCGGGGGGCAACAATGAGCAGTTCTTC. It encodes CASGAGGNNEQFF.

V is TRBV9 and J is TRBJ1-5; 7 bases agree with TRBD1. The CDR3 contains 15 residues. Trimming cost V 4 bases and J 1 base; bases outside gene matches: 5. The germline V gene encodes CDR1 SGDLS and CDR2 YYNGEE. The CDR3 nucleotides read TGTGCCAGCAGCCGGACAGGACAGAGCAATCAGCCCCAGCATTTT. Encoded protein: CASSRTGQSNQPQHF.

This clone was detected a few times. The DNA of the CDR3 is TGTGCCAGCAGCCAAGTGGCTAGCGGGGGGAACACCGGGGAGCTGTTTTTT. Translated: CASSQVASGGNTGELFF. The chain employs TRBV4-2 and TRBJ2-2, with TRBD2 matching 10 bases. With V trimmed by 1 base and J by 1 base, 3 bases remained unmatched. Germline CDR1 reads LGHNA; CDR2 reads YNFKEQ. The CDR3 runs 17 residues.

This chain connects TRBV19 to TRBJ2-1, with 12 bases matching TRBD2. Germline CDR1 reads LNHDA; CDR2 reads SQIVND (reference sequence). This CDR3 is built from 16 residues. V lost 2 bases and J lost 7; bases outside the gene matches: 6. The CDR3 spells CASSIFIGTSGNEQFF. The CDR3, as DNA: TGTGCCAGTAGTATATTTATCGGGACTAGCGGGAATGAGCAGTTCTTC.

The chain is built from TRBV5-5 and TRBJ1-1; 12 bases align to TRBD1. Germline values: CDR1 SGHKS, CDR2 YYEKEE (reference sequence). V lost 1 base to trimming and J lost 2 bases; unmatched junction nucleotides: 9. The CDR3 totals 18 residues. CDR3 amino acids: CASSLLLGQGARNTEAFF. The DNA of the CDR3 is TGTGCCAGCAGCTTGCTGTTGGGACAGGGGGCGCGCAACACTGAAGCTTTCTTT.

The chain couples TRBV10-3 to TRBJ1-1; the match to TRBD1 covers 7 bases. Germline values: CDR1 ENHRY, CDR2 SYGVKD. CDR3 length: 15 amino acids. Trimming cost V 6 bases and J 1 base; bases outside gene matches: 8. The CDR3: CAISDSRTGNTEAFF. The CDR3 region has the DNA TGTGCCATCAGCGATTCTCGGACAGGGAACACTGAAGCTTTCTTT.

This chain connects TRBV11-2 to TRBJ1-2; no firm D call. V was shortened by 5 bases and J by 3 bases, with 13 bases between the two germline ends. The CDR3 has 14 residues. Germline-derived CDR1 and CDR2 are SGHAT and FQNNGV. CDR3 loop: CASSPTNFHYGYTF. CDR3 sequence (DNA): TGTGCCAGCAGCCCCACTAACTTTCACTATGGCTACACCTTC.

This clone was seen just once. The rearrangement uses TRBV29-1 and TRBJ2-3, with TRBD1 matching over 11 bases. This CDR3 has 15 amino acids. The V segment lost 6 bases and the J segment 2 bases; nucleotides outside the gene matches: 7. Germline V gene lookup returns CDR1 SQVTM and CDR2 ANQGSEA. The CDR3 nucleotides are TGCAGCGTAACCGGGACAGGGGGACTCACAGATACGCAGTATTTT. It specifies CSVTGTGGLTDTQYF.

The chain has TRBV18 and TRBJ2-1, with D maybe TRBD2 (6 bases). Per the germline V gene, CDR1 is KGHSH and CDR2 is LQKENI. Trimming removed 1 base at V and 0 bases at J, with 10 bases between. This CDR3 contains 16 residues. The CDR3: CASSPRVEGSYNEQFF. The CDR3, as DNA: TGTGCCAGCTCACCACGGGTGGAGGGCTCCTACAATGAGCAGTTCTTC.

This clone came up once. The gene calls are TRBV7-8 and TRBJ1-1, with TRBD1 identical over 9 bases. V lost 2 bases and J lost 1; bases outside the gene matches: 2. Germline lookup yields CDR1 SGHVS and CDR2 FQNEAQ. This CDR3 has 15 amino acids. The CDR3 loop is CASSLYRGPNTEAFF. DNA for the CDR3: TGTGCCAGCAGCTTATACAGGGGGCCGAACACTGAAGCTTTCTTT.

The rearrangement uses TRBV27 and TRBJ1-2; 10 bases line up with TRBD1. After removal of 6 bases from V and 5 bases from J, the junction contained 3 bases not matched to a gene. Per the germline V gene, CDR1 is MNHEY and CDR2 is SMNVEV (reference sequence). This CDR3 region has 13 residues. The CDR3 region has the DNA TGTGCCAGCAGGGACAGGGGGTTTTATGGCTACACCTTC. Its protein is CASRDRGFYGYTF.

The CDR3 is CASSLRVTASNNEQFF. The CDR3 DNA reads TGTGCCAGCAGCTTAAGGGTGACAGCTTCAAACAATGAGCAGTTCTTC. The rearrangement joins TRBV7-9 to TRBJ2-1; D is perhaps TRBD1 (5 bases). This CDR3 has 16 amino acids. Germline CDR1 reads SEHNR; CDR2 reads FQNEAQ (reference sequence). Trimming stripped 2 bases from V and 5 bases from J, with 16 bases between.